This T cell receptor (beta chain) was profiled in a study of identifying expanded T cells in peripheral blood. Findings of the study overall: Over around two and four weeks, about 15 and 18 clones changed, versus around 1.2 between replicates.

Sequencing was performed with immunoSEQ multiplex PCR; in TCRdb, only in-frame clones are kept and a portion is missing. This sample yields 70,000 or so clones, of which roughly 90% are seen a single time; 3% to 4% belongs to the top ten. This clone was detected only a few times. Antigen unknown. The CDR3 extends over 15 amino acids. In germline, CDR1 is SEHNR, CDR2 FQNEAQ (reference sequence). Trimming left V 0 bases short and J 3 bases short, with 12 bases between. Collection occurred without any documented infections or immune events in donors. This TCR was recovered from a person aged 18-69 years in good health. Material for sequencing was blood. The V gene is TRBV7-9, the J gene TRBJ2-7, with D tentatively TRBD1 or TRBD2 (5 bases each). The CDR3, as DNA: TGTGCCAGCAGCTTAGCGGGGGACCGGAACTACGAGCAGTACTTC. Translating gives CASSLAGDRNYEQYF.